A selection of T cell receptor beta chains follows, all from one sample in a study of blood T cell repertoires in COVID-19. The repertoire was sequenced with immunoSEQ multiplex PCR; TCRdb's copy has only in-frame clones and lacks some. Among about 170,000 clones, around four fifths were seen once, and the ten largest hold roughly 4.5%. Sequenced input: PBMCs or T cells enriched from blood (not recorded which). These receptors were obtained from a woman in her 50s who had recovered from COVID-19. The CDR3 runs from the conserved cysteine through the conserved F or W. Fields, in order: V gene, clone size, J gene, D gene, CDR3 DNA, CDR3 protein. A D gene is named only where the DNA matches it firmly. Not every row has a clone size; where given, it reads once, few, many or a size class.

TRBV5-8	few	TRBJ1-4	-	TGTGCCAGCAGCCCGGGGGGCGCGGGTGAAAAACTGTTTTTT	CASSPGGAGEKLFF
TRBV3-1/TRBV3-2	-	TRBJ1-1	-	TGTGCCAGCAGCCAAGGGGGGACTGGACTGGCGAACACTGAAGCTTTCTTT	CASSQGGTGLANTEAFF
TRBV9	-	TRBJ2-1	TRBD1	TGTGCCAGCAGCCTTACAGGGGACTCCTACAATGAGCAGTTCTTC	CASSLTGDSYNEQFF
TRBV27	-	TRBJ1-5	-	TGTGCCAGCAGTCCCACACGACAGGCACGTCCCCAGCATTTT	CASSPTRQARPQHF
TRBV4-3	-	TRBJ2-2	TRBD2	TGCGCCAGCAGCCAAGAGAGCGGGAGTAGGACCGGGGAGCTGTTTTTT	CASSQESGSRTGELFF
TRBV7-6	once	TRBJ1-2	TRBD1	TGTGCCAGCAGCTCACAGGGGGCTTCTGGCTACACCTTC	CASSSQGASGYTF
TRBV7-2	-	TRBJ2-2	-	TGTGCCAGCAGCTTTAGCACCGGGGAGCTGTTTTTT	CASSFSTGELFF
TRBV18	once	TRBJ2-5	-	TGTGCCAGCTCACAGGCGGTCCAAGAGACCCAGTACTTC	CASSQAVQETQYF
TRBV5-8	-	TRBJ1-2	-	TGTGCCAGCAGCCCCGGCGGGGGGCCGAACTATGGCTACACCTTC	CASSPGGGPNYGYTF
TRBV19	-	TRBJ2-1	-	TGTGCCAGTAGGAGGGCAGGGGCAAACAATGAGCAGTTCTTC	CASRRAGANNEQFF
TRBV19	-	TRBJ1-2	-	TGTGCCAGTAGTAGCGGCAGCGGGATTGGCTACACCTTC	CASSSGSGIGYTF
TRBV7-2	-	TRBJ2-3	-	TGTGCCAGCAGCTTTGGCTTGTCAATAGCGGATACGCAGTATTTT	CASSFGLSIADTQYF
TRBV11-3	-	TRBJ1-1	-	TGTGCCAGCAGCCAGGGGAACACTGAAGCTTTCTTT	CASSQGNTEAFF
TRBV9	-	TRBJ2-5	-	TGTGCCAGCACCAATGGGGGGCACAGCGGGGAAGAGACCCAGTACTTC	CASTNGGHSGEETQYF
TRBV2	-	TRBJ1-1	-	TGTGCCAGCAGCCCCCGACACGGGAGGAACACTGAAGCTTTCTTT	CASSPRHGRNTEAFF
TRBV12-3/TRBV12-4	-	TRBJ2-3	-	TGTGCCAGCACCCCCGGGTGGGATACGCAGTATTTT	CASTPGWDTQYF
TRBV2	-	TRBJ1-4	-	TGTGCCAGCAGCCCCATCCGAGGCCGCAATGAAAAACTGTTTTTT	CASSPIRGRNEKLFF
TRBV5-8	-	TRBJ1-1	-	TGTGCCAGCAGCTTGGTGTGGGCGAACACTGAAGCTTTCTTT	CASSLVWANTEAFF
TRBV6-4	-	TRBJ1-1	TRBD1	TGTGCCAGCAGTGCCGCCCGACAGGGGCCGAACACTGAAGCTTTCTTT	CASSAARQGPNTEAFF
TRBV7-7	-	TRBJ2-1	TRBD2	TGTGCCAGCAGCTTAGAGCGGGGCCTGTCAAAGCAGTTCTTC	CASSLERGLSKQFF
TRBV7-2	-	TRBJ1-3	TRBD1	TGTGCCAGCAGGGGACAGGGGGCTAGCGGAAACACCATATATTTT	CASRGQGASGNTIYF
TRBV18	-	TRBJ1-2	-	TGTGCCAGCTCACCAGGGGGGACTGGCTATGGCTACACCTTC	CASSPGGTGYGYTF
TRBV28	-	TRBJ1-2	TRBD1	TGTGCCAGCAGTTTAGGGGGACAGGCTTCCTATGGCTACACCTTC	CASSLGGQASYGYTF
TRBV15	-	TRBJ2-1	TRBD2	TGTGCCACCAGCGAACCTGGGACTAACCAGTTCTTC	CATSEPGTNQFF
TRBV30	-	TRBJ1-2	-	TGTGCCTGGACCTCCTGGGAGGGCTATGGCTACACCTTC	CAWTSWEGYGYTF
TRBV30	-	TRBJ1-6	-	TGTGCCTGGACTCAGGGTTGGGCTTCACCCCTCCACTTT	CAWTQGWASPLHF
TRBV11-3	-	TRBJ1-5	TRBD1	TGTGCCAGCCTAAGTCCCCGGGACAGGAATCAGCCCCAGCATTTT	CASLSPRDRNQPQHF
TRBV19	-	TRBJ2-5	-	TGTGCCTCCGCCAGGGTTGGCGAGACCCAGTACTTC	CASARVGETQYF
TRBV2	-	TRBJ2-3	TRBD2	TGTGCCAGTCGGGGGGACCGCACAGATACGCAGTATTTT	CASRGDRTDTQYF
TRBV11-2	few	TRBJ1-2	-	TGTGCCAGCAGCTTAGCCGGGGGAATTGGCTACACCTTC	CASSLAGGIGYTF
TRBV19	-	TRBJ2-1	TRBD2	TGTGCCAGCTCTCTAGCGGGGGGGCCCAATGAGCAGTTCTTC	CASSLAGGPNEQFF
TRBV30	-	TRBJ1-6	TRBD1	TGTGCCTGGGCCAGAGACAGGGGGAATTCACCCCTCCACTTT	CAWARDRGNSPLHF
TRBV30	-	TRBJ1-5	TRBD1	TGTGCCTGGAGTGACAGGACAGGCAATCTCGCGTCCCAGCATTTT	CAWSDRTGNLASQHF
TRBV19	few	TRBJ1-1	-	TGTGCCAGTACCCGCGGGTGGAGAGATGAAGCTTTCTTT	CASTRGWRDEAFF
TRBV29-1	-	TRBJ1-5	-	TGCAGCGTTGCCGACAGTAGCAATCAGCCCCAGCATTTT	CSVADSSNQPQHF
TRBV6-5	-	TRBJ1-1	-	TGTGCCAGCAGGCAGGCTACTGAAGCTTTCTTT	CASRQATEAFF
TRBV6-5	once	TRBJ1-2	-	TGTGCCAGCAGTTCCAGGATCTATGGCTACACCTTC	CASSSRIYGYTF
TRBV30	-	TRBJ2-3	-	TGTGCCTGGAGTCAGCGAACAGATACGCAGTATTTT	CAWSQRTDTQYF
TRBV16	-	TRBJ1-5	TRBD1	TGTGCCAGCAGCCTCTCTTGGACAGGGAATCAGCCCCAGCATTTT	CASSLSWTGNQPQHF
TRBV7-2	-	TRBJ2-6	-	TGTGCCAGCAGCTTAAACAGGGCAGCCAACGTCCTGACTTTC	CASSLNRAANVLTF
TRBV3-1/TRBV3-2	-	TRBJ1-6	TRBD1	TGTGCCAGCAGCCACCTAGGGGGCAAGGGTTCACCCCTCCACTTT	CASSHLGGKGSPLHF
TRBV11-2	-	TRBJ2-1	-	TGTGCCAGCACCTCAATGGGTCTAGCGTTCAATGAGCAGTTCTTC	CASTSMGLAFNEQFF
TRBV15	-	TRBJ2-1	-	TGTGCCACCAGCATTCGACGGGATGGTGAGCAGTTCTTC	CATSIRRDGEQFF
TRBV5-1	-	TRBJ2-6	TRBD1	TGCGCCAGCAGCCAACGACCGGGACAGGGACAATACACTGGGGCCAACGTCCTGACTTTC	CASSQRPGQGQYTGANVLTF
TRBV10-2	-	TRBJ1-2	-	TGCGCCAGCAGTGAAACAGCCCCCAACTATGGCTACACCTTC	CASSETAPNYGYTF
TRBV6-5	-	TRBJ1-3	TRBD1	TGTGCCAGCAGGCCCTCCGGGACAGATGACACCATATATTTT	CASRPSGTDDTIYF
TRBV28	-	TRBJ1-3	-	TGTGCCAGCAGTTTATCGGGAAACACCATATATTTT	CASSLSGNTIYF
TRBV15	-	TRBJ1-3	TRBD1	TGTGCCACCAGCAGGGGTAGACAGGGGGACTATGGAAACACCATATATTTT	CATSRGRQGDYGNTIYF
TRBV4-3	-	TRBJ2-2	TRBD2	TGCGCCAGCAGCCAAGTGATCGCTAGCGGGAACTCCCGGCAGCTGTTTTTT	CASSQVIASGNSRQLFF
TRBV7-3	-	TRBJ1-3	-	TGTGCCAGCAGCCCTAAGCCAGGAAACTTCCTCAACACCATATATTTT	CASSPKPGNFLNTIYF
TRBV24-1	-	TRBJ1-5	-	TGTGCCACCCAGCGACAGGTAGGTCAGCCCCAGCATTTT	CATQRQVGQPQHF
TRBV18	-	TRBJ1-4	-	TGTGCCAGCTCACCGGGATGGGGGGCAACTAATGAAAAACTGTTTTTT	CASSPGWGATNEKLFF
TRBV7-3	-	TRBJ1-1	-	TGTGCCAGCAGCTTTTACGACAGCACTGAAGCTTTCTTT	CASSFYDSTEAFF